The T cell receptor beta chain under discussion was sequenced for a study of PD-1 blockade in classical Hodgkin lymphoma. Whole-study results and caveats: Healthy donors were reported to have higher baseline TCR diversity than newly diagnosed patients. Before treatment, complete responders showed about the same diversity as newly diagnosed patients. Significantly greater TCR diversity emerged by C4D1 in CD4+ cells but not CD8+ cells.

The CDR3 is 15 residues long. V was cut by 0 bases and J by 2 bases, with 10 bases left in between. Measured with immunoSEQ multiplex PCR; TCRdb has only the in-frame clones, and not every one. Of over 25,000 clones in the sample, 88% were seen once. Each patient experienced a relapse that followed autologous stem cell transplantation, and brentuximab vedotin exposure varied. PBMCs were thawed, and CD8+ T cells were then isolated from them by magnetic negative selection. Best overall response was complete response, partial response or progressive disease in these relapsed/refractory classical Hodgkin lymphoma patients. Regarding this clone: The antigen is undetermined.

The material was CD8+ T cells from blood, obtained at baseline. The clonotype was recovered from a human donor with classical Hodgkin lymphoma. V usage is TRBV23-1 and J usage is TRBJ1-1; D possibly corresponds to TRBD1 (6 bases). TRBV23-1 is flagged as an ORF with uncertain function. The CDR3 bases are TGCGCCAGCAGTCAATCCGACAGGACAAACACTGAAGCTTTCTTT. Translated, it gives CASSQSDRTNTEAFF.